Listed below are T cell receptor beta chains from one sample, sequenced in a study of spatial heterogeneity in lung cancer. TCRdb itself ran the 5' RACE reads through MiXCR, one entry per CDR3 protein. The sample has about 120,000 distinct CDR3 sequences; 12% are singletons. The starting material was PBMCs, obtained at follow-up. Receptors were obtained from a male donor with early-stage non-small cell lung cancer. Each CDR3 is given with its conserved first and last residue. D genes are given only for firm matches. Clone size is not always given. Where it is, it says once, few, many or a class for expanded clones.

D gene: TRBD2; J gene: TRBJ2-7; clone size: many; V gene: TRBV29-1; CDR3 protein: CSVDGAGGEQYF; CDR3 DNA: TGCAGCGTTGACGGAGCGGGGGGCGAGCAGTACTTC
D gene: -; J gene: TRBJ1-6; clone size: few; V gene: TRBV3-1; CDR3 protein: CASSQGPGFHSPLHF; CDR3 DNA: TGTGCCAGCAGCCAAGGTCCCGGGTTTCATTCACCCCTCCACTTT
D gene: -; J gene: TRBJ1-6; clone size: -; V gene: TRBV2; CDR3 protein: CASSRGLGSPLHF; CDR3 DNA: TGTGCCAGCAGTAGAGGGCTTGGTTCACCCCTCCACTTT
D gene: -; J gene: TRBJ1-5; clone size: many; V gene: TRBV6-5; CDR3 protein: CASSYFRDQPQHF; CDR3 DNA: TGTGCCAGCAGTTACTTCAGGGATCAGCCCCAGCATTTT
D gene: -; J gene: TRBJ2-2; clone size: -; V gene: TRBV7-3; CDR3 protein: CASRPRGDIFTGELFF; CDR3 DNA: TGTGCCAGCCGCCCCAGAGGGGACATTTTCACCGGGGAGCTGTTTTTT
D gene: -; J gene: TRBJ1-2; clone size: few; V gene: TRBV27; CDR3 protein: CASRPFSGQGNVYGYTF; CDR3 DNA: TGTGCCAGCAGGCCCTTCAGTGGGCAGGGCAATGTCTATGGCTACACCTTC
D gene: -; J gene: TRBJ2-3; clone size: few; V gene: TRBV20-1; CDR3 protein: CSAIPLASYSTDTQYF; CDR3 DNA: TGCAGTGCTATACCCCTAGCTTCTTACAGCACAGATACGCAGTATTTT
D gene: -; J gene: TRBJ2-5; clone size: medium-sized; V gene: TRBV21-1; CDR3 protein: CASSNEDRETQYF; CDR3 DNA: TGTGCCAGCAGCAATGAAGACCGAGAGACCCAGTACTTC
D gene: TRBD2; J gene: TRBJ2-2; clone size: -; V gene: TRBV3-1; CDR3 protein: CASSSRGSGGHGELFF; CDR3 DNA: TGTGCCAGCAGCTCCCGAGGTAGCGGGGGGCACGGGGAGCTGTTTTTT
D gene: -; J gene: TRBJ2-3; clone size: many; V gene: TRBV4-2; CDR3 protein: CASSRLLSPSTDTQYF; CDR3 DNA: TGTGCCAGCAGCCGGCTCTTGAGCCCTAGCACAGATACGCAGTATTTT
D gene: -; J gene: TRBJ1-2; clone size: few; V gene: TRBV5-1; CDR3 protein: CASSLLAGYGYTF; CDR3 DNA: TGCGCCAGCAGCTTGTTGGCAGGGTATGGCTACACCTTC
D gene: TRBD1; J gene: TRBJ1-1; clone size: -; V gene: TRBV3-1; CDR3 protein: CASSHPTGGAQNTEAFF; CDR3 DNA: TGTGCCAGCAGCCACCCGACAGGGGGCGCACAGAACACTGAAGCTTTCTTT
D gene: TRBD1; J gene: TRBJ1-4; clone size: many; V gene: TRBV5-6; CDR3 protein: CASSVTGVDEKLFF; CDR3 DNA: TGTGCCAGCAGTGTGACAGGGGTGGACGAAAAACTGTTTTTT
D gene: -; J gene: TRBJ2-1; clone size: many; V gene: TRBV9; CDR3 protein: CASSLTHTRASLNNEQFF; CDR3 DNA: TGTGCCAGCAGCCTAACTCACACGAGGGCTAGCTTAAACAATGAGCAGTTCTTC
D gene: -; J gene: TRBJ2-7; clone size: -; V gene: TRBV5-1; CDR3 protein: CASSLSGGSFGEQYF; CDR3 DNA: TGCGCCAGCAGTCTATCCGGGGGATCCTTTGGAGAGCAGTACTTC
D gene: -; J gene: TRBJ2-1; clone size: -; V gene: TRBV7-7; CDR3 protein: CASSLSGSSYNEQFF; CDR3 DNA: TGTGCTAGCAGCTTATCGGGGAGCTCCTACAATGAGCAGTTCTTC